These 16 T cell receptor beta chains came from one sample sequenced in a study of cytomegalovirus exposure and HLA in healthy donors. Researchers ran the PCR with 60 Vbeta and 13 Jbeta primers. TCRdb keeps only in-frame clones here, not all; method: immunoSEQ multiplex PCR. Here the sample spans some 120,000 clones, 65% to 90% being singletons. The sequenced sample consisted of PBMCs. The receptors here all came from a male donor in good health and CMV-seropositive.

The CDR3: CASSTPRGSYEQYF. The CDR3 DNA follows: TGTGCCAGCAGCACGCCGCGGGGCTCCTACGAGCAGTACTTC. The rearrangement joins TRBV5-6 to TRBJ2-7, with a possible D match to TRBD2 (6 bases). CDR3 size: 14 residues. Germline V CDR1 and CDR2: SGHDT, YYEEEE. V was shortened by 4 bases and J by 0 bases, with 11 bases between the two germline ends.

The chain carries TRBV7-9 and TRBJ2-1, with 10 bases fitting TRBD2. The CDR3 runs 16 residues. The ends lost 5 bases at V and 5 bases at J; junction bases unmatched: 9. Germline V gene data show CDR1 as SEHNR and CDR2 as FQNEAQ (reference sequence). The CDR3 DNA follows: TGTGCCAGCAGCCCCTCGGCGGGACTAGCGAACAATGAGCAGTTCTTC. This gives the protein CASSPSAGLANNEQFF.

The rearrangement links TRBV20-1 to TRBJ1-2; tentative D call: TRBD1 (5 bases). Germline-derived CDR1 and CDR2 are DFQATT and SNEGSKA (reference sequence). V was cut by 6 bases and J by 6 bases, with 11 bases left in between. The CDR3 runs 11 residues. CDR3 loop: CSAPGADGYTF. CDR3 DNA: TGCAGTGCCCCTGGGGCGGATGGCTACACCTTC.

This clone has only one observation. The rearrangement links TRBV25-1 to TRBJ2-1; D perhaps matches TRBD2 (5 bases). The germline CDR1 and CDR2 sequences are MGHDK and SYGVNS. The length of the CDR3 is 16 residues. V lost 6 bases, J lost 0 bases, and 15 bases lay in between. In DNA form, the CDR3 reads TGTGCCAGCAGCCTGGGAATGGGGAGCTCCTACAATGAGCAGTTCTTC. Encoded protein: CASSLGMGSSYNEQFF. Looking up the rest from reference TRBV25-1 and TRBJ2-1 gives the full variable domain: EADIYQTPRYLVIGTGKKITLECSQTMGHDKMYWYQQDPGMELHLIHYSYGVNSTEKGDLSSESTVSRIRTEHFPLTLESARPSHTSQYLCASSLGMGSSYNEQFFGPGTRLTVL.

The chain is built from TRBV29-1 and TRBJ1-4, with 8 bases identical to TRBD1. The germline V gene has CDR1 SQVTM and CDR2 ANQGSEA. Trimming at V came to 5 bases and at J to 11 bases, leaving 10 bases not matched to a gene. The CDR3 has 13 amino acids. The DNA for the CDR3 is TGCAGCGTTAGCGACAGGGGCGGGTATAAACTGTTTTTT. It translates to CSVSDRGGYKLFF. Full variable domain (rest looked up from reference TRBV29-1 and TRBJ1-4): SAVISQKPSRDICQRGTSLTIQCQVDSQVTMMFWYRQQPGQSLTLIATANQGSEATYESGFVIDKFPISRPNLTFSTLTVSNMSPEDSSIYLCSVSDRGGYKLFFGSGTQLSVL.

This chain connects TRBV19 to TRBJ1-3; D remains unclear. This CDR3 has 14 residues. V was shortened by 8 bases and J by 0 bases, with 11 bases between the two germline ends. CDR1 and CDR2 from the germline V gene are LNHDA and SQIVND (reference sequence). The CDR3 DNA follows: TGTGCCAGTCGGCAACAGTCCTCTGGAAACACCATATATTTT. It translates to CASRQQSSGNTIYF.

The V and J genes are TRBV7-2 and TRBJ2-7; 14 nucleotides match TRBD2. In germline, CDR1 is SGHTA, CDR2 FQGNSA. The CDR3 extends over 16 amino acids. V dropped 5 bases and J dropped 7; count of bases not matched to a gene: 10. CDR3 in amino acids: CASSAYGTSGRLEQYF. The CDR3 bases are TGTGCCAGCAGCGCCTACGGGACTAGCGGGAGATTGGAGCAGTACTTC.

The CDR3 is CASNLDRGSNQPQHF. The CDR3 bases are TGTGCCAGTAATCTGGACAGGGGAAGCAATCAGCCCCAGCATTTT. The rearrangement uses TRBV19 and TRBJ1-5, with TRBD1 matching over 9 bases. J was trimmed by 1 base and V by 7 bases; bases with no gene match: 5. This CDR3 comprises 15 residues. Per germline, CDR1 LNHDA and CDR2 SQIVND (reference sequence).

The chain recombines TRBV30 with TRBJ1-1; no definite D call. The V gene lost 4 bases and the J gene lost 1 base, with 4 bases spanning the gap. Germline V CDR1 and CDR2: GTSNPN, SVGIG (reference sequence). The CDR3 is 11 amino acids. CDR3 protein: CAWTWNTEAFF. The CDR3 nucleotides are TGTGCCTGGACCTGGAACACTGAAGCTTTCTTT.

As DNA, the CDR3 is TGTGCCAGCAGTCCACTCCCCTCTACTCCAACCTACAATGAGCAGTTCTTC. Amino acid sequence: CASSPLPSTPTYNEQFF. This chain connects TRBV28 to TRBJ2-1; unclear D gene. Germline V gene data show CDR1 as MDHEN and CDR2 as SYDVKM. The CDR3 is made up of 17 amino acids. V lost 5 bases and J lost 2, with 19 bases in between.

V and J are TRBV7-9 and TRBJ1-2, with 7 bases lining up with TRBD1. The CDR3 covers 15 residues. In germline, CDR1 is SEHNR, CDR2 FQNEAQ (reference sequence). V gave up 5 bases and J gave up 5 bases; unmatched junction bases: 11. The CDR3: CASSARQGRGYGYTF. As DNA, the CDR3 is TGTGCCAGCAGCGCCAGACAGGGAAGAGGTTATGGCTACACCTTC.

This chain connects TRBV4-1 to TRBJ1-2; D unclear. CDR1 and CDR2 from the germline V gene are MGHRA and YSYEKL. The CDR3 is 13 amino acids. Deletions cut 1 base from V and 4 bases from J, with 7 bases between. The CDR3 nucleotides are TGCGCCAGCAGCCAAGGCGTCGGCTATGGCTACACCTTC. Its protein product is CASSQGVGYGYTF.

This chain joins TRBV27 and TRBJ2-3; perhaps TRBD2 as D (5 bases). The V end was cut by 6 bases, the J end by 5 bases, with 15 bases between. This CDR3 is 14 amino acids long. Germline V gene sequence: CDR1 MNHEY, CDR2 SMNVEV (reference sequence). CDR3 DNA sequence: TGTGCCAGCAGCCACCTTACTAGGCAAGATACGCAGTATTTT. Residues: CASSHLTRQDTQYF.

This chain links TRBV28 with TRBJ2-7, with TRBD2 matching over 8 bases. CDR1 and CDR2 from the germline V gene are MDHEN and SYDVKM. Germline trimming cut 6 bases from V and 2 bases from J; bases unmatched to any gene: 15. The CDR3 runs 17 residues. The CDR3: CASSLPGTRELTYEQYF. The CDR3 nucleotides read TGTGCCAGCAGCCTCCCCGGGACTAGAGAACTCACCTACGAGCAGTACTTC.

The gene calls are TRBV6-5 and TRBJ2-7, with D maybe TRBD2 (6 bases). CDR1 and CDR2 (germline): MNHEY, SVGAGI. V shed 8 bases and J shed 0 bases, with 14 bases lying between them. The CDR3 totals 14 residues. The CDR3 spells CASRPAGNSYEQYF. In DNA form, the CDR3 reads TGTGCCAGCCGCCCGGCGGGGAACTCCTACGAGCAGTACTTC.

The chain combines TRBV5-1 with TRBJ2-5; 12 bases align to TRBD2. The V and J ends lost 0 bases and 5 bases, in that order; junction bases with no gene match: 8. CDR3 length: 17 residues. The germline CDR1 and CDR2 sequences are SGHRS and YFSETQ. CDR3 protein: CASSLGGTSGSSETQYF. In nucleotides, the CDR3 is TGCGCCAGCAGCTTGGGCGGGACTAGCGGGTCGTCGGAGACCCAGTACTTC. Complete variable domain (other parts from reference TRBV5-1 and TRBJ2-5): KAGVTQTPRYLIKTRGQQVTLSCSPISGHRSVSWYQQTPGQGLQFLFEYFSETQRNKGNFPGRFSGRQFSNSRSEMNVSTLELGDSALYLCASSLGGTSGSSETQYFGPGTRLLVL.